What follows are 3 T cell receptor beta chains derived from one specimen sequenced in a study of glioma-infiltrating T cells after dendritic cell vaccination. Profiled with immunoSEQ multiplex PCR; TCRdb holds only in-frame clones, not every one. The sample records about 99,000 clones, roughly 76% being singletons. This material consisted of blood, taken before dendritic cell vaccination. Receptor source: a human donor with glioblastoma.

V and J are TRBV5-1 and TRBJ1-5; D possibly corresponds to TRBD1 (6 bases). CDR1 and CDR2 from the germline V gene are SGHRS and YFSETQ. The CDR3 runs to 15 residues. The V end lost 0 bases, the J end lost 4 bases, and 11 bases lay between the germline ends. The CDR3 reads CASSLAGGGNQPQHF. The CDR3 DNA follows: TGCGCCAGCAGCTTGGCGGGGGGCGGTAATCAGCCCCAGCATTTT. Complete variable domain (other parts from reference TRBV5-1 and TRBJ1-5): KAGVTQTPRYLIKTRGQQVTLSCSPISGHRSVSWYQQTPGQGLQFLFEYFSETQRNKGNFPGRFSGRQFSNSRSEMNVSTLELGDSALYLCASSLAGGGNQPQHFGDGTRLSIL.

On this clone: Other DNA sequences in this specimen translate into the identical CDR3. The V call is TRBV5-1, the J call TRBJ1-2; weak D call: TRBD1 (5 bases). The CDR3 has 12 residues. With 5 bases removed from V and 1 base from J, the gap between germline ends came to 6 bases. Germline V CDR1 and CDR2: SGHRS, YFSETQ. CDR3 sequence: CASRGDNYGYTF. CDR3 coding DNA: TGCGCCAGCAGAGGGGATAACTATGGCTACACCTTC.

The chain couples TRBV13 to TRBJ2-7, with 12 bases matching TRBD1. The CDR3 sequence is 14 residues long. Losses at the gene ends were 4 bases for V and 7 bases for J; bases not matched to a gene: 5. Germline values: CDR1 PRHDT, CDR2 FYEKMQ (reference sequence). The CDR3 reads CASSSGQGAEEQYF. CDR3 sequence (DNA): TGTGCCAGCAGCTCGGGACAGGGGGCTGAAGAGCAGTACTTC. The full variable domain, completed using reference TRBV13 and TRBJ2-7, is AAGVIQSPRHLIKEKRETATLKCYPIPRHDTVYWYQQGPGQDPQFLISFYEKMQSDKGSIPDRFSAQQFSDYHSELNMSSLELGDSALYFCASSSGQGAEEQYFGPGTRLTVT.